These T cell receptor beta chains were read from a single sample in a study of T cells after posttransplantation cyclophosphamide. The method was immunoSEQ multiplex PCR; TCRdb's version includes in-frame clones alone and lacks a portion of them. The sample counts about 44,000 clones, none seen once; the ten largest own about 2%. The specimen was PBMCs. Source of these receptors: a man aged 35-49 years in good health, CMV-negative, and a related stem cell transplant donor. Each CDR3 is given with its conserved first and last residue. D genes are given only for firm matches. Clone sizes are given selectively: once, few, many, or a class where the clone is expanded.

clone_size | d_call | j_call | v_call | cdr3_length | cdr3_nt | cdr3_aa
many | . | TRBJ2-2 | TRBV5-4 | 12 | TGTGCCAGCAGCGTCTCCCCCGGGGAGCTGTTTTTT | CASSVSPGELFF
many | TRBD2 | TRBJ2-2 | TRBV6-5 | 15 | TGTGCCAGCAGTTACGGGGCGGGGGTGACCGGGGAGCTGTTTTTT | CASSYGAGVTGELFF
many | . | TRBJ1-1 | TRBV11-2 | 14 | TGTGCCAGCAGCAACCGCAGGGTGGGAACTGAAGCTTTCTTT | CASSNRRVGTEAFF
many | . | TRBJ2-3 | TRBV5-1 | 14 | TGCGCCAGCAGCTTGCAGGAGGCCACAGATACGCAGTATTTT | CASSLQEATDTQYF
few | TRBD1 | TRBJ2-7 | TRBV18 | 12 | TGTGCCAGCTCACCGACAGGGATCGAGCAGTACTTC | CASSPTGIEQYF
. | . | TRBJ2-3 | TRBV11-3 | 15 | TGTGCCAGCACCCCCCTTGGCGACTCCACAGATACGCAGTATTTT | CASTPLGDSTDTQYF
many | TRBD1 | TRBJ2-1 | TRBV19 | 10 | TGTGCCAGTAGTAGGCAGGGGGAGTTCTTC | CASSRQGEFF
many | . | TRBJ1-1 | TRBV7-3 | 14 | TGTGCCAGCAGCCAACAGGGTGAGAAAACTGAAGCTTTCTTT | CASSQQGEKTEAFF
. | . | TRBJ2-3 | TRBV6-5 | 14 | TGTGCCAGCAGTTTCGGGTCCCGCACAGATACGCAGTATTTT | CASSFGSRTDTQYF
few | . | TRBJ2-3 | TRBV14 | 14 | TGTGCCAGCAGCCAAGTTGACTGGAGAGATACGCAGTATTTT | CASSQVDWRDTQYF
many | . | TRBJ2-3 | TRBV27 | 14 | TGTGCCAGCAGTTTTAATAGCGCCACAGATACGCAGTATTTT | CASSFNSATDTQYF
many | TRBD1 | TRBJ2-7 | TRBV5-6 | 16 | TGTGCCAGCAGCAGAACCGGACAGGGAATCTCCTACGAGCAGTACTTC | CASSRTGQGISYEQYF
many | . | TRBJ1-5 | TRBV6-1 | 12 | TGTGCCAGCAGTGGGCCCAATCAGCCCCAGCATTTT | CASSGPNQPQHF
. | TRBD2 | TRBJ2-5 | TRBV7-2 | 15 | TGTGCCAGCAGTACTAGCGGGGGGCCTCAAGAGACCCAGTACTTC | CASSTSGGPQETQYF
few | . | TRBJ1-3 | TRBV18 | 15 | TGTGCCAGCTCACCAGAGGGACTCTCTGGAAACACCATATATTTT | CASSPEGLSGNTIYF
many | . | TRBJ1-1 | TRBV6-1 | 14 | TGTGCCAGCATGAACAGGCCGATGAACACTGAAGCTTTCTTT | CASMNRPMNTEAFF
many | TRBD1 | TRBJ1-3 | TRBV9 | 17 | TGTGCCAGCAGCGGAAGAGACCCAGGGGGTACTGGAAACACCATATATTTT | CASSGRDPGGTGNTIYF
many | TRBD1 | TRBJ1-1 | TRBV30 | 16 | TGTGCCTGGAGTGCCCCATCCGGGACAGGGTACGCTGAAGCTTTCTTT | CAWSAPSGTGYAEAFF
many | . | TRBJ1-6 | TRBV6-5 | 13 | TGTGCCAGCACGACAAGGTCTAATTCACCCCTCCACTTT | CASTTRSNSPLHF
many | TRBD1 | TRBJ1-5 | TRBV18 | 18 | TGTGCCAGCTCACCACTAGGACAGGACCTGAATAGCAATCAGCCCCAGCATTTT | CASSPLGQDLNSNQPQHF
many | TRBD1 | TRBJ1-2 | TRBV6-5 | 14 | TGTGCCAGCAGTTACGGGACAGGGGGCAATGGCTACACCTTC | CASSYGTGGNGYTF
many | TRBD1 | TRBJ1-1 | TRBV10-3 | 12 | TGTGCCATCGGACAGGGGGGCACTGAAGCTTTCTTT | CAIGQGGTEAFF
many | TRBD2 | TRBJ2-2 | TRBV6-1 | 14 | TGTGCCAGCAGTCCAGCGGGGAGCACCGGGGAGCTGTTTTTT | CASSPAGSTGELFF
many | . | TRBJ1-1 | TRBV6-5 | 15 | TGTGCCAGCAGTTACTCGCCAGGAGGGGACACTGAAGCTTTCTTT | CASSYSPGGDTEAFF
few | TRBD2 | TRBJ2-1 | TRBV29-1 | 14 | TGCAGCGTTGGAGTCGGGGAGGGCTACAATGAGCAGTTCTTC | CSVGVGEGYNEQFF
many | . | TRBJ1-1 | TRBV7-3 | 13 | TGTGCCAGCAGTTCCCGGGGAAACACTGAAGCTTTCTTT | CASSSRGNTEAFF
. | TRBD1 | TRBJ2-3 | TRBV6-5 | 14 | TGTGCCAGCAGACCGCGCAGGGGGTCAGATACGCAGTATTTT | CASRPRRGSDTQYF
. | TRBD1 | TRBJ1-2 | TRBV6-5 | 14 | TGTGCCAGTACCCGGGACAGCTTTAACTATGGCTACACCTTC | CASTRDSFNYGYTF